These 20 T cell receptor beta chains were all obtained from the same sample, sequenced in a study of regulatory T cells in long-lasting Graves disease. With iRepertoire HTBI primers and Arm-PCR of CDR3 regions, TCR beta libraries were built. TCRdb re-called the multiplex PCR reads with MiXCR, one entry per CDR3 protein. The sample lists 370,000 or so distinct CDR3 sequences; 15% to 20% were seen once. Time point meaning: newly diagnosed GD, antithyroid drugs for less than 3 months. Extracted PBMC RNA gave rise to the TCR library. These sequences were also reported in another study, on T cells in Graves' hyperthyroidism and ophthalmopathy.

The sequencing used peripheral blood mononuclear cells (PBMCs), collected at new diagnosis, from a patient treated with antithyroid drugs. Receptor source: a young woman with Graves disease.

This clonotype appeared many times. The chain links TRBV29-1 to TRBJ2-7; TRBD1 matches at 10 bases. V trimming: 0 bases; J trimming: 2 bases; junction bases outside the gene matches: 4. Germline V lookup: CDR1 SQVTM, CDR2 ANQGSEA. The CDR3 covers 15 residues. The CDR3 spells CSVEDMDRGAYEQYF. The CDR3, as DNA: TGCAGCGTTGAAGATATGGACAGGGGGGCCTACGAGCAGTACTTC.

The rearrangement links TRBV27 to TRBJ1-2, with D tentatively TRBD1 (6 bases). CDR3 length: 15 amino acids. The germline gives CDR1 MNHEY, CDR2 SMNVEV (reference sequence). Trimming left V 5 bases short and J 2 bases short, with 15 bases between. As DNA, the CDR3 is TGTGCCAGCAGTCCGACCCCCACAGGGAACTATGGCTACACCTTC. Protein: CASSPTPTGNYGYTF.

This clonotype was observed a few times. This chain connects TRBV19 to TRBJ1-6; D gene uncertain. Trimming cost V 6 bases and J 4 bases, with 16 bases left between them. The CDR3 runs to 16 residues. Germline CDR1 reads LNHDA; CDR2 reads SQIVND (reference sequence). DNA for the CDR3: TGTGCCAGTAGCCATCGGCGCACTAGTTATAATTCACCCCTCCACTTT. Amino acid sequence: CASSHRRTSYNSPLHF.

This clonotype was counted at least ten times. The V call is TRBV2, the J call TRBJ2-1; TRBD2 agrees at 8 bases. The CDR3 runs to 16 residues. Losses at the gene ends were 1 base for V and 0 bases for J; bases not matched to a gene: 2. Germline V gene sequence: CDR1 SNHLY, CDR2 FYNNEI. Here the CDR3 reads CASSEVGGASYNEQFF. DNA of the CDR3: TGTGCCAGCAGTGAAGTCGGGGGGGCCTCCTACAATGAGCAGTTCTTC.

This clonotype was counted ten times or more. The chain recombines TRBV20-1 with TRBJ1-5, with 7 bases lining up with TRBD1. The CDR3 extends over 15 amino acids. CDR1 is DFQATT and CDR2 is SNEGSKA in the germline V gene (reference sequence). Trimming cost V 2 bases and J 0 bases; bases outside gene matches: 4. The DNA of the CDR3 is TGCAGTGCTAGAAGCGGACAGGTTAGCAATCAGCCCCAGCATTTT. The encoded protein is CSARSGQVSNQPQHF.

V usage is TRBV30 and J usage is TRBJ2-5, with TRBD2 as a possible D gene (5 bases). This CDR3 comprises 12 residues. V lost 5 bases and J 7 bases, leaving 14 bases between the germline ends. CDR1 GTSNPN and CDR2 SVGIG come from the germline V gene (reference sequence). The CDR3 coding sequence is TGTGCCTGGGCTCTACACGGAGGGACCCAGTACTTC. Protein product: CAWALHGGTQYF.

Ten or more counts support this clonotype. V gene TRBV7-8 combines with J gene TRBJ1-1; D remains unclear. The CDR3 has 14 residues. Germline CDR1 is SGHVS and CDR2 is FQNEAQ. The germline V and J ends were trimmed by 4 bases and 1 base, with 10 bases remaining between them. DNA for the CDR3: TGTGCCAGCAGCTCAATGGGTGCGAACACTGAAGCTTTCTTT. This encodes CASSSMGANTEAFF.

Ten or more counts support this clonotype. This chain connects TRBV7-2 to TRBJ2-1; the match to TRBD2 covers 8 bases. Trimming cost V 4 bases and J 9 bases; bases outside gene matches: 14. The CDR3 extends over 16 amino acids. The germline gives CDR1 SGHTA, CDR2 FQGNSA. CDR3 in DNA: TGTGCCAGCAGCTCCGAGGTGGGACTAGTAGGTGGTGAGCAGTTCTTC. This sequence encodes CASSSEVGLVGGEQFF.

This clonotype was seen repeatedly, ten times or more. J is TRBJ1-1 and V is TRBV12-3 or TRBV12-4, with D uncertain. Trimming took off 6 bases at V and 0 bases at J, with 5 bases between the two ends. This CDR3 has 12 amino acids. The CDR3 here is CASSLLNTEAFF. For the CDR3, the DNA is TGTGCCAGCAGCTTGCTGAACACTGAAGCTTTCTTT.

This rearrangement joins TRBV5-1 to TRBJ2-3; D is perhaps TRBD2 (6 bases). The closer fit of TRBJ2-7 to the DNA end suggests the J call may be wrong. The germline gives CDR1 SGHRS, CDR2 YFSETQ. The CDR3 covers 15 residues. The CDR3 DNA reads TGCGCCAGCAGCCCCAACCCGGGGGAATCCTACGAGCAGTACTTC. It is translated as CASSPNPGESYEQYF.

This clonotype has ten or more counts. This chain joins TRBV2 and TRBJ2-1; weak D call: TRBD1 (6 bases). The DNA matches TRBJ2-5 better at its end, which makes the J call doubtful. Germline values: CDR1 SNHLY, CDR2 FYNNEI. The CDR3 consists of 15 residues. Here the CDR3 reads CASSEAGTFQETQYF. CDR3 coding DNA: TGTGCCAGCAGTGAAGCCGGGACATTTCAAGAGACCCAGTACTTC.

This clonotype was observed at least ten times. The chain recombines TRBV7-8 with TRBJ2-5; D is possibly TRBD1 or TRBD2 (6 bases each). Deletions cut 1 base from V and 1 base from J, with 10 bases between. CDR1 and CDR2 (germline): SGHVS, FQNEAQ. This CDR3 has 15 amino acids. In DNA form, the CDR3 reads TGTGCCAGCAGCTTAGGGGGGGCGACCCAAGAGACCCAGTACTTC. It translates to CASSLGGATQETQYF.

This clonotype occurred many times. The chain is built from TRBV18 and TRBJ1-1; 8 bases are shared with TRBD1. The J segment lost 6 bases and the V segment lost 3 bases, leaving 15 bases of the junction unmatched. The CDR3 is 17 residues long. Germline CDR1 is KGHSH and CDR2 is LQKENI. The CDR3 is CASSPSLATGGAPEAFF. In DNA, the CDR3 is TGTGCCAGCTCACCTAGCCTCGCTACAGGGGGGGCCCCTGAAGCTTTCTTT.

This clonotype has at least ten counts. The J gene is TRBJ2-1, the V gene TRBV6-2 or TRBV6-3; D is perhaps TRBD1 (5 bases). Germline lookup yields CDR1 MNHEY and CDR2 SVGEGT. Trimming pared 6 bases from V and 4 bases from J, leaving 10 bases between. The CDR3 contains 13 residues. The CDR3 sequence is CASSDDSYNEQFF. The CDR3 DNA reads as TGTGCCAGCAGCGACGACAGTTACAATGAGCAGTTCTTC.

V gene TRBV12-3 or TRBV12-4 combines with J gene TRBJ1-2; D uncertain. V dropped 5 bases and J dropped 4 bases, with 11 bases sitting between them. The length of the CDR3 is 13 residues. This CDR3 is CASSTGPVYGYTF. The CDR3, as DNA: TGTGCCAGCAGTACTGGACCAGTCTATGGCTACACCTTC.

This clonotype has just a few counts. J is TRBJ2-5 and V is TRBV19, with D hard to call. V lost 3 bases and J lost 3, with 5 bases in between. The CDR3 has 12 residues. CDR1 is LNHDA and CDR2 is SQIVND in the germline V gene (reference sequence). CDR3 sequence reads: CASSMFEETQYF. CDR3 DNA: TGTGCCAGTAGTATGTTCGAAGAGACCCAGTACTTC. Full variable domain (missing parts from reference TRBV19 and TRBJ2-5): DGGITQSPKYLFRKEGQNVTLSCEQNLNHDAMYWYRQDPGQGLRLIYYSQIVNDFQKGDIAEGYSVSREKKESFPLTVTSAQKNPTAFYLCASSMFEETQYFGPGTRLLVL.

This clonotype was counted many times. The chain recombines TRBV5-1 with TRBJ1-1, with D perhaps matching TRBD1 (6 bases). Germline CDR1 reads SGHRS; CDR2 reads YFSETQ. Trimming pared 0 bases from V and 7 bases from J, leaving 16 bases between. This CDR3 comprises 15 residues. The CDR3 sequence: CASSLDVGGLGEAFF. CDR3 DNA sequence: TGCGCCAGCAGCTTGGATGTAGGGGGATTGGGTGAAGCTTTCTTT.

This clonotype occurred many times. The chain joins TRBV6-2 or TRBV6-3 to TRBJ2-7, with D unclear. The CDR3 has 14 residues. Germline loops: CDR1 MNHEY, CDR2 SVGEGT. The V end was cut by 5 bases, the J end by 3 bases, with 14 bases between. CDR3: CASSVGTAYYEQYF. The CDR3 bases are TGTGCCAGCAGTGTGGGTACAGCGTACTACGAGCAGTACTTC.

This clonotype was observed a few times. V is TRBV27 and J is TRBJ2-7; D might be TRBD1 or TRBD2, each matching 5 bases. CDR3 length: 14 amino acids. The V end lost 5 bases, the J end lost 6 bases, and 17 bases lay between the germline ends. Germline V gene sequence: CDR1 MNHEY, CDR2 SMNVEV (reference sequence). In nucleotides, the CDR3 is TGTGCCAGCAGTCGGGGCACTCTGTCGCTCGAGCAGTACTTC. Its translation: CASSRGTLSLEQYF.

V usage is TRBV9 and J usage is TRBJ1-2, with D unclear. The V end lost 2 bases, the J end lost 4 bases, and 6 bases lay between the germline ends. Germline assignment: CDR1 SGDLS and CDR2 YYNGEE. The length of the CDR3 is 12 residues. The CDR3 is CASSVNSYGYTF. CDR3 DNA: TGTGCCAGCAGCGTCAACAGCTATGGCTACACCTTC.